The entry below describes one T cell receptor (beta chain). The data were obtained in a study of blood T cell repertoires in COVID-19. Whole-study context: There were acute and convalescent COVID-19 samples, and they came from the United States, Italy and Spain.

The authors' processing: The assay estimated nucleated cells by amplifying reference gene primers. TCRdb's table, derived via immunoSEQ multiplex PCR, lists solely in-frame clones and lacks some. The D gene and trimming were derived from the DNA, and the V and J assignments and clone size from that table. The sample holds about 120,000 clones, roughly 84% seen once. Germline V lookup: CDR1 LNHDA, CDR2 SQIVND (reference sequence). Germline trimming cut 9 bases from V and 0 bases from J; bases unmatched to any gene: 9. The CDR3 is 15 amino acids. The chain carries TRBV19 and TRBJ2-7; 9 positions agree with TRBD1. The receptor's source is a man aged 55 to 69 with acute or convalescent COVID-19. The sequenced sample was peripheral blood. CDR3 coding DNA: TGTGCCAGCTCGGGACAGGGCTTCAGCTCCTACGAGCAGTACTTC. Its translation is CASSGQGFSSYEQYF.